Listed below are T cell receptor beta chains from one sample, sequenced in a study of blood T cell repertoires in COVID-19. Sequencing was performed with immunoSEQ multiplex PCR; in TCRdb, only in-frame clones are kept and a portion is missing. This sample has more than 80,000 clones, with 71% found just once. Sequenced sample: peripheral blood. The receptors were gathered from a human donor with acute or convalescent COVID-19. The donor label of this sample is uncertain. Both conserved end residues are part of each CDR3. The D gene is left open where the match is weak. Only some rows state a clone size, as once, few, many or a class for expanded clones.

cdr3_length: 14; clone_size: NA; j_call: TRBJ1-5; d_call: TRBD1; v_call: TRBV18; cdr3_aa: CASSAGQGGWPQHF; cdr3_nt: TGTGCCAGCTCAGCCGGACAGGGGGGTTGGCCCCAGCATTTT
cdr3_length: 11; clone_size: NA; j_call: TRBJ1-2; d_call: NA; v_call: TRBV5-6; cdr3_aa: CASSDFGGYTF; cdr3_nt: TGTGCCAGCAGCGACTTCGGTGGCTACACCTTC
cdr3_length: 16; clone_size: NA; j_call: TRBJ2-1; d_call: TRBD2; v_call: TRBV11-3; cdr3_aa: CASSLGLAGADNEQFF; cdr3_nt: TGTGCCAGCAGCTTAGGGTTAGCGGGGGCCGACAATGAGCAGTTCTTC
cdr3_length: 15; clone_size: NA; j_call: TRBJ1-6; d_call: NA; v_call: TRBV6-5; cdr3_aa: CASRYTSSYNSPLHF; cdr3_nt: TGTGCCAGCAGATACACGAGCTCCTATAATTCACCCCTCCACTTT
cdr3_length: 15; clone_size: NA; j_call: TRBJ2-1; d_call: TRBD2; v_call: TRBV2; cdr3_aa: CASSLTSGHYNEQFF; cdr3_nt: TGTGCCAGCAGTCTAACTAGCGGGCACTACAATGAGCAGTTCTTC
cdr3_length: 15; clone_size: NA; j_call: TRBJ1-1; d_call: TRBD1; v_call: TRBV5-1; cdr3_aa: CASSARQGTNTEAFF; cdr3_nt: TGCGCCAGCAGCGCACGACAGGGTACGAACACTGAAGCTTTCTTT
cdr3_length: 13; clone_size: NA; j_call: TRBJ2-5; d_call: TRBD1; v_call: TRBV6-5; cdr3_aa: CASSYRGPETQYF; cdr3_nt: TGTGCCAGCAGCTACAGGGGGCCAGAGACCCAGTACTTC
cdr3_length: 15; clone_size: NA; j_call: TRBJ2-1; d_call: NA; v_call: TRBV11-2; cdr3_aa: CASSPNTGLENEQFF; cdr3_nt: TGTGCCAGCAGCCCGAATACAGGGTTGGAAAATGAGCAGTTCTTC
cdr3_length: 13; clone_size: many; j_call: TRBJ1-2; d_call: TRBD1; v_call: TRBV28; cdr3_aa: CASSRDRVGGYTF; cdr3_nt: TGTGCCAGCAGCCGTGACAGGGTTGGCGGCTACACCTTC
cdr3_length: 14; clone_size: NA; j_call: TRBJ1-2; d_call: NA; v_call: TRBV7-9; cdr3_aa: CASSLDRVNYGYTF; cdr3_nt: TGTGCCAGCAGCTTAGACAGGGTTAACTATGGCTACACCTTC
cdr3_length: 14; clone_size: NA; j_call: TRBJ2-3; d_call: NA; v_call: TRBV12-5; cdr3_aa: CASGLVRVADTQYF; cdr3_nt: TGTGCTAGTGGTTTGGTACGGGTGGCAGATACGCAGTATTTT
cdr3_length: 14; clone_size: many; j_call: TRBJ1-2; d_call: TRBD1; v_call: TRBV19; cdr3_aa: CASTLEGQIYGYTF; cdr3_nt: TGTGCCAGTACTCTAGAGGGACAGATCTATGGCTACACCTTC
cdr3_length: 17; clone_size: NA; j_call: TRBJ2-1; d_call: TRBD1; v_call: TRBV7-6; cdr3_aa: CASSLGRGLSSYNEQFF; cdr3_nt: TGTGCCAGCAGCTTGGGCAGGGGGCTGAGCTCCTACAATGAGCAGTTCTTC
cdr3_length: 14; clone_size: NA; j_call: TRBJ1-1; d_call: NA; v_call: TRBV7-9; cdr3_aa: CASSLGGVNTEAFF; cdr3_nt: TGTGCCAGCAGCTTAGGGGGGGTGAACACTGAAGCTTTCTTT
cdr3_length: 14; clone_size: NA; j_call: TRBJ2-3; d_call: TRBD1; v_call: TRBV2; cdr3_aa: CATPTGGITDTQYF; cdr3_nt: TGTGCCACCCCGACAGGGGGTATCACAGATACGCAGTATTTT
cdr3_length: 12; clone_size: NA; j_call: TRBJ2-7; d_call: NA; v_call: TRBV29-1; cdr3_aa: CSVTDSSYEQYF; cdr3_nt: TGCAGCGTTACTGACAGCTCCTACGAGCAGTACTTC
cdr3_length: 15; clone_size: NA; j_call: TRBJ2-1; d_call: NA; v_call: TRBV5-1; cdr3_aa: CASSLAPGTYNEQFF; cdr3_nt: TGCGCCAGCAGCTTGGCTCCCGGGACCTACAATGAGCAGTTCTTC
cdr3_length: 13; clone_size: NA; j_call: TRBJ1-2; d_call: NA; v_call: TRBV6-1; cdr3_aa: CASSETGGDGYTF; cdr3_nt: TGTGCCAGCAGTGAAACCGGGGGAGATGGCTACACCTTC
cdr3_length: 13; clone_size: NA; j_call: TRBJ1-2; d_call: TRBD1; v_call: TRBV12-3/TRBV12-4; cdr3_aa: CASRPDRVGGYTF; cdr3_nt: TGTGCCAGCAGACCCGACAGGGTTGGAGGCTACACCTTC
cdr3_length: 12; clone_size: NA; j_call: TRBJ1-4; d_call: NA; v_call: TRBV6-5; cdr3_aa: CASRRGAEKLFF; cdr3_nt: TGTGCCAGCCGCAGGGGTGCTGAAAAACTGTTTTTT
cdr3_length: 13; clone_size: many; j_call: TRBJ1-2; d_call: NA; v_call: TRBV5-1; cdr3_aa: CASSRDRRDGYTF; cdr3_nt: TGCGCCAGCAGCCGGGATCGGAGGGACGGCTACACCTTC
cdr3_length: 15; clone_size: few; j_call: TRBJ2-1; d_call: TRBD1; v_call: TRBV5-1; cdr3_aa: CASSGGQGAYNEQFF; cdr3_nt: TGCGCCAGCAGCGGGGGACAGGGGGCGTACAATGAGCAGTTCTTC
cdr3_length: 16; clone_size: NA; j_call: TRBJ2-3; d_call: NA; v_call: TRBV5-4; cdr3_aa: CASSLVRGPSTDTQYF; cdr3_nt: TGTGCCAGCAGCTTGGTGCGGGGCCCTAGCACAGATACGCAGTATTTT
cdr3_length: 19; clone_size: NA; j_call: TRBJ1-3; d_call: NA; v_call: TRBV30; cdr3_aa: CAWSITRPLGQEFQNTIYF; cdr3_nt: TGTGCCTGGAGTATCACCCGGCCTTTGGGACAAGAGTTCCAAAACACCATATATTTT
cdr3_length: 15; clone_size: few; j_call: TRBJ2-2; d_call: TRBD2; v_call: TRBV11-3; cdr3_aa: CASSPVAGGTGELFF; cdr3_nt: TGTGCCAGCAGCCCAGTAGCGGGGGGGACCGGGGAGCTGTTTTTT
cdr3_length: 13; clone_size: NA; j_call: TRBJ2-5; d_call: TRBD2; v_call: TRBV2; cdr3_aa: CASGLAGVETQYF; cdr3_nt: TGTGCCAGCGGACTAGCGGGGGTGGAGACCCAGTACTTC
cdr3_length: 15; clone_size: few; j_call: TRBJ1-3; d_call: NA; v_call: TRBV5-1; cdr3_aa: CASSLDAGSGNTIYF; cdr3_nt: TGCGCCAGCAGCTTGGATGCAGGCTCTGGAAACACCATATATTTT
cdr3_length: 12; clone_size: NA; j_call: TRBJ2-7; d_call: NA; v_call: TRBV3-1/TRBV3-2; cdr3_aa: CASSRRGYEQYF; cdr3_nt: TGTGCCAGCAGCCGGAGGGGCTACGAGCAGTACTTC
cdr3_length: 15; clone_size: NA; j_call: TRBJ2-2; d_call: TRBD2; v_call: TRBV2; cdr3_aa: CASIGTSGRTGELFF; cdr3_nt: TGTGCCAGCATTGGGACTAGCGGGAGAACCGGGGAGCTGTTTTTT
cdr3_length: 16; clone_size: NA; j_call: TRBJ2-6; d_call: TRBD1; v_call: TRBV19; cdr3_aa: CASSIGTGTGANVLTF; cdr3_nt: TGTGCCAGTAGTATAGGGACAGGGACAGGGGCCAACGTCCTGACTTTC
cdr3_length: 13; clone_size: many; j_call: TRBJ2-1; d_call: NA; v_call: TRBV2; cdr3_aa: CASRDYPANEQFF; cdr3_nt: TGTGCCAGCAGGGACTACCCTGCCAATGAGCAGTTCTTC